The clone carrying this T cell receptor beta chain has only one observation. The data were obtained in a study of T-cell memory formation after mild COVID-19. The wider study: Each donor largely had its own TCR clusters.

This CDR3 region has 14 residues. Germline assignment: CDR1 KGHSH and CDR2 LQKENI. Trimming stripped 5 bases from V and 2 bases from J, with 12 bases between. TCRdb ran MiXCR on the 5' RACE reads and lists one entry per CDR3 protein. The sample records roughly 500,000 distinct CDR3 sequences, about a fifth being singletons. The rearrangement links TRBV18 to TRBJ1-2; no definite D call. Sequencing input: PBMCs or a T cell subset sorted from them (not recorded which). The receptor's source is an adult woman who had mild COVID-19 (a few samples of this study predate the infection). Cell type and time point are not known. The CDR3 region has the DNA TGTGCCAGCTCAATCGCTGGGCCCAACTATGGCTACACCTTC. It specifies CASSIAGPNYGYTF.